The rows below give T cell receptor beta chains drawn from one sample of a study of early T cells in non-severe SARS-CoV-2 infection. TCRdb re-analysed the 5' RACE reads in MiXCR, keeping a single row per CDR3 protein. This sample yields some 66,000 distinct CDR3 sequences, of which 13% are seen a single time; about 5.2% belongs to the top ten. What was sequenced was whole blood. The receptors come from an adult who was a healthcare worker with PCR-confirmed SARS-CoV-2 infection or an uninfected control (not recorded which). CDR3s include the opening cysteine and the closing phenylalanine or tryptophan. A D gene is named only where the DNA matches it firmly. Size tells how often a clone was seen (once, few, many) or the class of an expanded clone, and some rows leave it out.

j_gene,d_gene,v_gene,abundance,CDR3nt,CDR3aa
TRBJ2-1,TRBD2,TRBV7-9,-,TGTGCCAGCAGCTTAGTATCCCTAGCGGGAGTCGGTGAGCAGTTCTTC,CASSLVSLAGVGEQFF
TRBJ2-3,TRBD2,TRBV20-1,-,TGCAGTGCTAGAGGTGCTAGCGGGAGAATGGCGCAGTATTTT,CSARGASGRMAQYF
TRBJ1-1,-,TRBV29-1,few,TGCAGCGTGCGGGTTAGATCTGAAGGTGAAGCTTTCTTT,CSVRVRSEGEAFF
TRBJ2-4,-,TRBV7-9,many,TGTGCCAGCAGCCCTGGACTAAGCAAAAACATTCAGTACTTC,CASSPGLSKNIQYF
TRBJ2-7,TRBD2,TRBV7-2,few,TGTGCCAGCAGCTTAGTGAGCAGCGGGACCGAGCAGTACTTC,CASSLVSSGTEQYF
TRBJ1-1,-,TRBV11-2,many,TGTGCCAGCAGCAGATGGGGGACTGGAGCTTTCTTT,CASSRWGTGAFF
TRBJ2-7,TRBD2,TRBV27,-,TGTGCCAGCAGTTACGCCGGGACTATCTCCTACGAGCAGTACTTC,CASSYAGTISYEQYF
TRBJ2-7,-,TRBV27,-,TGTGCCAGCAGTTCACACTACGAGCAGTACTTC,CASSSHYEQYF
TRBJ2-7,TRBD1,TRBV6-2/TRBV6-3,-,TGTGCCAGCAGTTACAATAGGACAGGGTTCCCACGGATCGAGCAGTACTTC,CASSYNRTGFPRIEQYF
TRBJ2-5,-,TRBV9,-,TGTGCCAGCAGTACGGGGCCTCAGAAGGATGACCAGTACTTC,CASSTGPQKDDQYF
TRBJ1-5,-,TRBV12-5,few,TGTGCTAGTGCTTTAGGACCGGGAGGCAATCAGCCCCAGCATTTT,CASALGPGGNQPQHF
TRBJ1-5,-,TRBV19,many,TGTGCCAGCCGGGGCCAATCGGATCGGCCCCAGCATTTT,CASRGQSDRPQHF
TRBJ2-4,TRBD2,TRBV9,-,TGTACCAACGACGGGAGGGCACTAGCCAAAAACATTCAGTACTTC,CTNDGRALAKNIQYF
TRBJ1-1,-,TRBV20-1,few,TGCAGTGCCAGGGCGACGAACACTGAAGCTTTCTTT,CSARATNTEAFF
TRBJ2-1,-,TRBV6-6,-,TGTGCCAGCAGTACGGAGGGGTATGAGCAGTTCTTC,CASSTEGYEQFF
TRBJ2-7,-,TRBV5-1,-,TGCGCCAGCAGCTTTGGTTTGGGAGCTTACGAGCAGTACTTC,CASSFGLGAYEQYF
TRBJ2-2,-,TRBV19,-,TGTGCCAGTAGGGTCTTTAAGGGATCCGGGGAGCTGTTTTTT,CASRVFKGSGELFF
TRBJ1-1,-,TRBV3-1,-,TGTGCCAGCAGCCAAGACAAATCCAGAGGCGGTTTCTTT,CASSQDKSRGGFF
TRBJ2-1,TRBD2,TRBV20-1,many,TGCAGTGCTAGGGGTAGACTAGCGGGAGTGTACCATGAGCAGTTCTTC,CSARGRLAGVYHEQFF
TRBJ2-5,-,TRBV24-1,many,TGTGCCACCAGTGACCCCTTGGGACGCGGAATAGGGGAGACCCAGTACTTC,CATSDPLGRGIGETQYF
TRBJ2-7,-,TRBV4-3,-,TGCGCCAGCAGCCAAGAGAGCAGGGACTACGAGCAGTACTTC,CASSQESRDYEQYF
TRBJ2-2,TRBD2,TRBV5-4,few,TGTGCCAGCAGCTTGCCCTCCGGCCTAGCGGGCATCACCGGGGAGCTGTTTTTT,CASSLPSGLAGITGELFF
TRBJ1-1,TRBD1,TRBV6-1,-,TGTGCCAGCAGTTGGGACAGGGAGAGGATGAACACTGAAGCTTTCTTT,CASSWDRERMNTEAFF
TRBJ2-1,TRBD2,TRBV11-1,many,TGTGCCAGCAGCTTCATGGCGGGAGCCAACAATGAGCAGTTCTTC,CASSFMAGANNEQFF
TRBJ2-5,TRBD1,TRBV7-2,few,TGTGCCAGCAGCTCTCAGGGGGCCGCAGAGACCCAGTACTTC,CASSSQGAAETQYF
TRBJ2-3,TRBD2,TRBV20-1,-,TGCAGTGCTACCCGCCCTAGCGGGGCTTCGAGCACAGATACGCAGTATTTT,CSATRPSGASSTDTQYF
TRBJ2-7,-,TRBV7-9,-,TGTGCCAGCAGCTCCCAGGTTCGGGGCGAGCAGTACTTC,CASSSQVRGEQYF
TRBJ2-7,-,TRBV18,many,TGTGCCAGCTCACAAGGGCCTTCCTACGAGCAGTACTTC,CASSQGPSYEQYF
TRBJ2-7,-,TRBV14,many,TGTGCCAGCAGCCGGCGGGTTCAGGACGAGCAGTACTTC,CASSRRVQDEQYF
TRBJ1-1,TRBD1,TRBV2,many,TGTGCCAGCTACCCGGGACAGAATACGAACACTGAAGCTTTCTTT,CASYPGQNTNTEAFF
TRBJ2-2,-,TRBV9,-,TGTGCCAGCAGCGTAGTTTGGACCGGGGAGCTGTTTTTT,CASSVVWTGELFF
TRBJ1-1,TRBD1,TRBV6-5,many,TGTGCCAGCAGTGGACAGGGGGCCACCACTGAAGCTTTCTTT,CASSGQGATTEAFF
TRBJ2-7,-,TRBV5-1,many,TGCGCCAGCAGCTTAGTCGGACAGAGGTCCTACGAGCAGTACTTC,CASSLVGQRSYEQYF
TRBJ2-1,TRBD1,TRBV24-1,-,TGTGCCACCAGTGGAGAGGACAGGGCCTACAATGAGCAGTTCTTC,CATSGEDRAYNEQFF
TRBJ2-7,-,TRBV11-2,many,TGTGCCAGCAGCTCTAGACCAGCCTACGAGCAGTACTTC,CASSSRPAYEQYF
TRBJ2-5,-,TRBV6-6,-,TGTGCCAGCAGTCCCTATGGAGGGGAGACCCAGTACTTC,CASSPYGGETQYF
TRBJ2-7,-,TRBV12-5,many,TGTGCTAGTGGCCTGCTCCACGAGCAGTACTTC,CASGLLHEQYF
TRBJ2-4,-,TRBV7-9,-,TGTGCCAGCAGTTCACGGGGAGGCATTCAGTACTTC,CASSSRGGIQYF
TRBJ1-2,-,TRBV12-3/TRBV12-4,-,TGTGCCAGCACTCCGACAGGATGGGACGGCTACACCTTC,CASTPTGWDGYTF
TRBJ2-2,-,TRBV7-6,many,TGTGCCAGCAGCTCCCCAGGGGGGCCGTCGAGCACCGGGGAGCTGTTTTTT,CASSSPGGPSSTGELFF
TRBJ1-6,-,TRBV9,-,TGTGCCAGCAGCGTAGGAGGGGACAATTCACCCCTCCACTTT,CASSVGGDNSPLHF
TRBJ2-1,-,TRBV3-1,many,TGTGCCAGCAGCCAACGCAACAATGAGCAGTTCTTC,CASSQRNNEQFF
TRBJ2-3,-,TRBV19,many,TGTGCCAGTAGTTCAGGGTTTGGCACGCAGTATTTT,CASSSGFGTQYF